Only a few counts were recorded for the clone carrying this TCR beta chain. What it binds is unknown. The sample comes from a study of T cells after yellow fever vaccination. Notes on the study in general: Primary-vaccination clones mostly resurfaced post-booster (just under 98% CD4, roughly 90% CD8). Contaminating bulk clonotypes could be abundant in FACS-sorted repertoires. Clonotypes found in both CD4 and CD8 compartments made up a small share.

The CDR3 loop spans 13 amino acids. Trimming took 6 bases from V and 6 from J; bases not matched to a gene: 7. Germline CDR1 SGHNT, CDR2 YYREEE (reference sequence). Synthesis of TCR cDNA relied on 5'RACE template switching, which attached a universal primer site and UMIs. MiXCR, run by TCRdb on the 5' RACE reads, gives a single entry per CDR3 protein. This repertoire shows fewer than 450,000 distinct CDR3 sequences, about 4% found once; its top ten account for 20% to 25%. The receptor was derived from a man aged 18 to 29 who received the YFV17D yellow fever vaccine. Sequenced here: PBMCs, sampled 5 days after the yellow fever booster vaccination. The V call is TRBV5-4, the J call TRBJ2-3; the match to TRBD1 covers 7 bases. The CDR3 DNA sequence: TGTGCCAGCAAGGGGGCTACCCCGGATACGCAGTATTTT. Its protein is CASKGATPDTQYF. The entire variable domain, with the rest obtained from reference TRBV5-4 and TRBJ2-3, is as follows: ETGVTQSPTHLIKTRGQQVTLRCSSQSGHNTVSWYQQALGQGPQFIFQYYREEENGRGNFPPRFSGLQFPNYSSELNVNALELDDSALYLCASKGATPDTQYFGPGTRLTVL.